One sample yielded the 5 T cell receptor beta chains listed below, sequenced in a study of CD8+ T cells in alopecia areata. Extraction of RNA preceded its reverse transcription into cDNA, which served as the sequencing template. The table came from immunoSEQ multiplex PCR; TCRdb's copy has only in-frame clones and leaves some out. The profile covers hundreds of thousands of clones, with less than 80% appearing a single time and roughly 1.2% taken by the ten largest. The material sequenced was CD4+ T cells sorted from blood, taken at week 0. The source of these receptors is a human donor with alopecia areata.

This clone appeared many times. The chain recombines TRBV11-1 with TRBJ2-1, with TRBD1 as a possible D gene (5 bases). The length of the CDR3 is 12 residues. The V gene's germline CDR1 is SGHAT and CDR2 FQDESV (reference sequence). The germline V and J ends were trimmed by 1 base and 8 bases, with 6 bases remaining between them. CDR3 sequence: CASSLVGDEQFF. The CDR3, as DNA: TGTGCCAGCAGCTTAGTAGGGGATGAGCAGTTCTTC. The full variable domain, with the rest looked up from reference TRBV11-1 and TRBJ2-1, is EAEVAQSPRYKITEKSQAVAFWCDPISGHATLYWYRQILGQGPELLVQFQDESVVDDSQLPKDRFSAERLKGVDSTLKIQPAELGDSAMYLCASSLVGDEQFFGPGTRLTVL.

The V gene is TRBV5-1, the J gene TRBJ2-3, with unresolved D. The V and J ends lost 1 base and 3 bases respectively, with 3 bases between them. Looked up from germline, CDR1 is SGHRS and CDR2 is YFSETQ. The CDR3 has 12 amino acids. This chain's CDR3 is CASSLKTDTQYF. CDR3 DNA: TGCGCCAGCAGCTTGAAAACAGATACGCAGTATTTT.

This chain uses TRBV30 with TRBJ2-2; no firm D call. The CDR3 consists of 11 residues. V was clipped by 4 bases and J by 7 bases, with 7 bases between them. Per germline, CDR1 GTSNPN and CDR2 SVGIG (reference sequence). The CDR3 DNA reads as TGTGCCTGGAACTTCATCGGGGAGCTGTTTTTT. Amino acids: CAWNFIGELFF.

The genes are TRBV30 and TRBJ2-1; TRBD1 aligns across 7 bases. Trimming removed 5 bases from V and 8 bases from J; junction bases left unmatched: 3. This CDR3 comprises 11 residues. Germline loops: CDR1 GTSNPN, CDR2 SVGIG (reference sequence). The CDR3 sequence: CAWAGGHEQFF. Here the CDR3 DNA reads TGTGCCTGGGCAGGGGGACATGAGCAGTTCTTC.

There are many counts of this clone. The rearrangement joins TRBV10-2 to TRBJ1-6, with 7 bases matching TRBD1. Unmatched junction bases numbered 6, after V lost 6 bases and J lost 7 bases. This CDR3 is 14 amino acids long. The V gene's germline CDR1 is WSHSY and CDR2 SAAADI. The chain's CDR3 is CASRPTGINSPLHF. In DNA form, the CDR3 reads TGCGCCAGCAGGCCGACAGGGATCAATTCACCCCTCCACTTT.